These 30 T cell receptor beta chains were all obtained from the same sample, sequenced in a study of CD8 T cells in Susac syndrome. RNA amounts of 0.5 to 1 ug underwent reverse transcription with random hexamers. TCRdb ran MiXCR on the immunoSEQ multiplex PCR reads and lists one entry per CDR3 protein. The sample lists 150,000 to 200,000 distinct CDR3 sequences, roughly nine tenths occurring once. Material: CD4+ T cells from PBMCs. These receptors were obtained from a human donor with Susac syndrome.

The genes are TRBV19 and TRBJ1-4; 10 bases map to TRBD1. The CDR3 sequence is 15 residues long. V shed 7 bases, J shed 5 bases, and the junction held 7 bases outside the gene matches. In germline, CDR1 is LNHDA, CDR2 SQIVND (reference sequence). The CDR3 loop reads CASNPPGQGNEKLFF. The DNA for the CDR3 is TGTGCCAGTAACCCTCCGGGACAGGGGAATGAAAAACTGTTTTTT.

The chain couples TRBV20-1 to TRBJ2-5, with TRBD2 matching 7 bases. Germline values: CDR1 DFQATT, CDR2 SNEGSKA (reference sequence). The CDR3 sequence is 15 residues long. J lost 5 bases, V lost 5 bases, and 14 bases had no gene match. Written as DNA, the CDR3 is TGCAGTGCTGGGAACCTAGCGGAGATTTTGGAGACCCAGTACTTC. As protein: CSAGNLAEILETQYF.

The chain links TRBV12-3 or TRBV12-4 to TRBJ1-1, with D perhaps matching TRBD1 (6 bases). Trimming pared 5 bases from V and 4 bases from J, leaving 14 bases between. The length of the CDR3 is 14 residues. CDR3 coding DNA: TGTGCCAGCAGTGGGGGGGGCACGGGCACTGAAGCTTTCTTT. Translated, it gives CASSGGGTGTEAFF.

The chain carries TRBV27 and TRBJ2-5; possible D gene TRBD1, 6 bases. The V gene lost 10 bases and the J gene lost 5 bases, with 23 bases spanning the gap. The length of the CDR3 is 15 residues. The germline V gene has CDR1 MNHEY and CDR2 SMNVEV (reference sequence). The CDR3 reads CAILCRGPGYETQYF. The CDR3 nucleotides read TGTGCCATCCTCTGCAGGGGCCCCGGGTACGAGACCCAGTACTTC.

The chain has TRBV6-1 and TRBJ2-1; TRBD2 agrees at 12 bases. Germline V gives CDR1 MNHNS, CDR2 SASEGT. V was clipped by 5 bases and J by 4 bases; unmatched bases: 9. The length of the CDR3 is 17 residues. The CDR3 loop is CASSNPGTSGPYNEQFF. In nucleotides, the CDR3 is TGTGCCAGCAGTAATCCCGGGACTAGCGGGCCTTACAATGAGCAGTTCTTC.

V usage is TRBV29-1 and J usage is TRBJ2-2; 10 positions match TRBD2. With 8 bases clipped from V and 5 bases from J, the junction kept 5 bases outside the gene matches. The CDR3 loop spans 13 amino acids. Germline CDR1 is SQVTM and CDR2 is ANQGSEA. The CDR3 coding sequence is TGCAGCTCTAGCGGGAGCGGAACCGGGGAGCTGTTTTTT. Residues: CSSSGSGTGELFF.

The chain uses TRBV7-2 and TRBJ2-5; the D gene could be TRBD1 or TRBD2 (5 bases each). The CDR3 sequence is 14 residues long. Trimming removed 3 bases from V and 5 bases from J, with 13 bases in between. The germline gives CDR1 SGHTA, CDR2 FQGNSA. The CDR3 loop is CASSLGRETETQYF. CDR3 coding DNA: TGTGCCAGCAGCTTGGGACGGGAAACGGAGACCCAGTACTTC.

This clonotype has a handful of counts. The rearrangement links TRBV6-5 to TRBJ2-5; 9 nucleotides agree with TRBD2. V gave up 4 bases and J gave up 5 bases; unmatched junction bases: 5. Germline CDR1 MNHEY, CDR2 SVGAGI. This CDR3 comprises 14 residues. CDR3 DNA: TGTGCCAGCAGTTCCTTAGCGGGAGCGGAGACCCAGTACTTC. Its protein product is CASSSLAGAETQYF.

The J gene is TRBJ1-2, the V gene TRBV18, with D possibly matching TRBD1 (5 bases). The ends were cut back, 6 bases at V and 4 bases at J, with 15 bases in the middle. CDR1 and CDR2 from the germline V gene are KGHSH and LQKENI. This CDR3 comprises 14 residues. The CDR3 DNA reads as TGTGCCAGCTCCCAGGAGGGGCATGGCTATGGCTACACCTTC. Its translation is CASSQEGHGYGYTF. Looking up the rest from reference TRBV18 and TRBJ1-2 gives the full variable domain: NAGVMQNPRHLVRRRGQEARLRCSPMKGHSHVYWYRQLPEEGLKFMVYLQKENIIDESGMPKERFSAEFPKEGPSILRIQQVVRGDSAAYFCASSQEGHGYGYTFGSGTRLTVV.

The chain uses TRBV20-1 and TRBJ2-5; possible D gene TRBD1, 5 bases. V lost 5 bases to trimming and J lost 5 bases, with 15 bases between them. This CDR3 spans 13 amino acids. Germline V gene lookup returns CDR1 DFQATT and CDR2 SNEGSKA (reference sequence). The CDR3 nucleotides read TGCAGTGCTCCCACCGGGCCAGGGGAGACCCAGTACTTC. Translating it yields CSAPTGPGETQYF.

This clonotype was observed a few times. The rearrangement links TRBV4-1 to TRBJ2-7; a weak D match, TRBD2 (7 bases). The V end was cut by 8 bases, the J end by 3 bases, with 14 bases between. The CDR3 contains 13 residues. Per germline, CDR1 MGHRA and CDR2 YSYEKL. CDR3 DNA: TGCGCCAGCGGGAGGGGGAGCGTCTACGAGCAGTACTTC. It specifies CASGRGSVYEQYF.

The rearrangement joins TRBV7-8 to TRBJ1-1; 8 nucleotides match TRBD1. This CDR3 comprises 13 residues. Germline assignment: CDR1 SGHVS and CDR2 FQNEAQ. V shed 3 bases, J shed 9 bases, and the junction held 6 bases outside the gene matches. CDR3 amino acids: CASSFGQGAKAFF. The CDR3 bases are TGTGCCAGCAGCTTTGGGCAGGGGGCGAAAGCTTTCTTT.

CDR3 protein: CASSQDHGTHGGYTF. The CDR3 nucleotides read TGTGCCAGCAGCCAAGATCATGGAACTCATGGGGGCTACACCTTC. The V call is TRBV3-1, the J call TRBJ1-2; no definite D call. This CDR3 contains 15 residues. The V end lost 0 bases, the J end lost 8 bases, and 16 bases lay between the germline ends. The germline V gene has CDR1 LGHDT and CDR2 YNNKEL (reference sequence).

CDR3 residues: CASSLSGTGGNIQYF. Here the CDR3 DNA reads TGTGCCAGCAGTTTATCGGGGACAGGGGGGAACATTCAGTACTTC. This chain connects TRBV27 to TRBJ2-4, with 11 positions matching TRBD1. The ends lost 0 bases at V and 7 bases at J; junction bases unmatched: 2. The V gene's germline CDR1 is MNHEY and CDR2 SMNVEV (reference sequence). The CDR3 spans 15 residues.

This rearrangement joins TRBV20-1 to TRBJ1-4; D remains unclear. Germline assignment: CDR1 DFQATT and CDR2 SNEGSKA (reference sequence). The CDR3 totals 13 residues. With 3 bases removed from V and 4 bases from J, the gap between germline ends came to 9 bases. The CDR3 bases are TGCAGTGCTAGGTCCGGGGTTAATGAAAAACTGTTTTTT. This encodes CSARSGVNEKLFF.

The V call is TRBV5-1, the J call TRBJ2-1, with TRBD2 identical over 7 bases. The CDR3 is 15 residues long. Germline lookup yields CDR1 SGHRS and CDR2 YFSETQ. V shed 0 bases and J 10 bases; nucleotides not matched to a gene: 10. Here the CDR3 reads CASSLAGEGFEEQFF. In DNA form, the CDR3 reads TGCGCCAGCAGCTTGGCGGGGGAGGGCTTCGAGGAGCAGTTCTTC.

The rearrangement links TRBV15 to TRBJ2-5; tentatively, D is TRBD2 (7 bases). This CDR3 has 15 amino acids. Germline CDR1 reads LNHNV; CDR2 reads YYDKDF (reference sequence). V was cut by 4 bases and J by 4 bases, with 16 bases left in between. CDR3 bases: TGTGCCACCAGCACCTATGGGGGGGGCCTAGAGACCCAGTACTTC. Protein product: CATSTYGGGLETQYF.

The chain uses TRBV27 and TRBJ1-1; tentatively, D is TRBD1 (5 bases). The V and J ends lost 0 bases and 1 base respectively, with 6 bases between them. This CDR3 contains 14 residues. In germline, CDR1 is MNHEY, CDR2 SMNVEV (reference sequence). The CDR3 DNA is TGTGCCAGCAGTTTATCACAGGAGAACACTGAAGCTTTCTTT. Protein product: CASSLSQENTEAFF.

The J gene is TRBJ2-3, the V gene TRBV28, with D uncertain. CDR1 and CDR2 (germline): MDHEN, SYDVKM. The V end was cut by 8 bases, the J end by 0 bases, with 18 bases between. The CDR3 has 16 amino acids. CDR3 protein: CASGTTDITSTDTQYF. The CDR3 DNA sequence: TGTGCCAGCGGAACAACAGACATCACTAGCACAGATACGCAGTATTTT.

V and J are TRBV28 and TRBJ2-7, with 9 bases matching TRBD2. Germline V gives CDR1 MDHEN, CDR2 SYDVKM. The CDR3 loop spans 16 amino acids. Unmatched junction bases numbered 9, after V lost 4 bases and J lost 2 bases. The CDR3, as DNA: TGTGCCAGCAGTTCTAGGACTAGCGAGAGGACCTACGAGCAGTACTTC. Amino acids: CASSSRTSERTYEQYF.

The DNA for the CDR3 is TGCAGTGCTAGGACAGGGTACAATCAGCCCCAGCATTTT. It is translated as CSARTGYNQPQHF. The rearrangement joins TRBV20-1 to TRBJ1-5, with 7 positions matching TRBD1. The CDR3 consists of 13 residues. The V gene end was trimmed by 3 bases and the J gene end by 3 bases; junction bases not matched to a gene: 2. Germline values: CDR1 DFQATT, CDR2 SNEGSKA (reference sequence).

This chain uses TRBV19 with TRBJ2-5; no clear D. The germline CDR1 and CDR2 sequences are LNHDA and SQIVND (reference sequence). This CDR3 is built from 15 residues. The ends were cut back, 0 bases at V and 4 bases at J, with 12 bases in the middle. The CDR3, as DNA: TGTGCCAGTAGTATAGATCATCGGGTCCGAGAGACCCAGTACTTC. Amino acids: CASSIDHRVRETQYF.

This clonotype has a handful of counts. The chain carries TRBV24-1 and TRBJ1-5, with TRBD1 as a possible D gene (5 bases). Germline assignment: CDR1 KGHDR and CDR2 SFDVKD. The ends were cut back, 12 bases at V and 0 bases at J, with 23 bases in the middle. The length of the CDR3 is 17 residues. CDR3 loop: CAVPAGRGFYSNQPQHF. CDR3 nucleotide sequence: TGTGCCGTACCAGCGGGACGGGGCTTTTATAGCAATCAGCCCCAGCATTTT.

In this sample, this clonotype turned up once. This chain uses TRBV5-4 with TRBJ1-2; possible D gene TRBD1, 5 bases. With 4 bases removed from V and 4 bases from J, the gap between germline ends came to 17 bases. This CDR3 comprises 15 residues. Germline V gives CDR1 SGHNT, CDR2 YYREEE (reference sequence). The CDR3 protein is CASSPRSRGSYGYTF. Written as DNA, the CDR3 is TGTGCCAGCAGCCCACGTAGTAGGGGCTCCTATGGCTACACCTTC. Looking up the rest from reference TRBV5-4 and TRBJ1-2 gives the full variable domain: ETGVTQSPTHLIKTRGQQVTLRCSSQSGHNTVSWYQQALGQGPQFIFQYYREEENGRGNFPPRFSGLQFPNYSSELNVNALELDDSALYLCASSPRSRGSYGYTFGSGTRLTVV.

This CDR3 reads CSARMGIVDYGYTF. CDR3 bases: TGCAGTGCTAGGATGGGGATAGTCGACTATGGCTACACCTTC. The rearrangement links TRBV20-1 to TRBJ1-2; D ambiguous. CDR1 and CDR2 from the germline V gene are DFQATT and SNEGSKA (reference sequence). This CDR3 has 14 amino acids. Trimming left V 3 bases short and J 3 bases short, with 14 bases between.

V gene TRBV29-1 combines with J gene TRBJ2-1; 7 positions match TRBD2. J lost 5 bases, V lost 5 bases, and 6 bases had no gene match. The CDR3 totals 13 residues. Germline CDR1 SQVTM, CDR2 ANQGSEA. This CDR3 is CSVSASGHNEQFF. The DNA for the CDR3 is TGCAGCGTTTCTGCTAGCGGTCACAATGAGCAGTTCTTC.

The V and J genes are TRBV4-1 and TRBJ2-5, with TRBD2 identical over 10 bases. Germline V gene data show CDR1 as MGHRA and CDR2 as YSYEKL. With V trimmed by 6 bases and J by 0 bases, 7 bases remained unmatched. This CDR3 has 16 residues. CDR3 residues: CASSWSSGGHQETQYF. The CDR3 DNA is TGCGCCAGCAGTTGGTCTAGCGGGGGCCACCAAGAGACCCAGTACTTC.

The rearrangement uses TRBV9 and TRBJ1-3, with D possibly TRBD1 on 6 matching bases. The V and J ends lost 3 bases and 3 bases respectively, with 16 bases between them. This CDR3 has 16 residues. The germline V gene encodes CDR1 SGDLS and CDR2 YYNGEE. The CDR3 region is CASSETTGLVGNTIYF. The CDR3 bases are TGTGCCAGCAGCGAGACAACAGGGCTTGTTGGAAACACCATATATTTT.

Only a few counts were recorded for this clonotype. The chain is built from TRBV7-3 and TRBJ2-1; D unresolved. Germline CDR1 is SGHTA and CDR2 is FQGTGA. V was clipped by 2 bases and J by 7 bases, with 12 bases between them. The CDR3 is 14 residues long. The CDR3 region has the DNA TGTGCCAGCAGCTTAGGTGCGACTCCTAATGAGCAGTTCTTC. It translates to CASSLGATPNEQFF.

V is TRBV6-5 and J is TRBJ1-4, with D uncertain. Germline CDR1 and CDR2: MNHEY and SVGAGI. The CDR3 extends over 15 amino acids. The V end lost 7 bases, the J end lost 5 bases, and 17 bases lay between the germline ends. Here the CDR3 reads CASTLRGHGNEKLFF. The CDR3 DNA is TGTGCCAGCACCCTACGCGGTCACGGGAATGAAAAACTGTTTTTT.